This T cell receptor (beta chain) was recovered during a study of human T cells and chemical hapten exposure. V dropped 4 bases and J dropped 2 bases, with 11 bases sitting between them. This CDR3 has 14 amino acids. Using its own MiXCR run on the RACE reads, TCRdb lists one record per CDR3 protein. The data show 190,000 or so distinct CDR3 sequences, around 23% seen once. The time point: patch test 3, about 24 weeks after DPC sensitization. Specified treatment: therapeutic diphenylcyclopropenone sensitization with weekly scalp DPC. The specimen comprised whole blood, sampled in connection with sensitization to the hapten diphenylcyclopropenone (DPC). The source is a middle-aged woman with alopecia areata. Some clones in this sample may be carry-over from other donors' samples. The chain joins TRBV12-3 or TRBV12-4 to TRBJ1-2; TRBD1 might be the D (6 bases). The CDR3 here is CASSWTAINYGYTF. CDR3 DNA sequence: TGTGCCAGCAGTTGGACAGCGATAAACTATGGCTACACCTTC.